The clone carrying this TCR beta chain was found once. These data are taken from a study of blood T cell repertoires in COVID-19. Across the whole study: Whether acute or convalescent, the COVID-19 samples came from the United States, Italy and Spain. T cells, B-cell-depleted T cells, or PBMCs supplied cDNA or gDNA.

CDR3 size: 15 residues. Per the authors' pipeline: The assay estimated nucleated cells by amplifying reference gene primers. TCRdb's copy holds only in-frame clones and misses some; the assay was immunoSEQ multiplex PCR. That table supplies the V and J calls and clone size; D and trimming were determined from the DNA. The sample comprises about 240,000 clones, around 84% of which are singletons, and roughly 3.2% rests with the top ten. The chain employs TRBV12-2 and TRBJ2-5; the tabulated D call, TRBD2, remains unverified against the DNA. TRBV12-2 is deemed a pseudogene. This TCR was recovered from a woman between 18 and 29 years old with acute or convalescent COVID-19. Sequenced input: peripheral blood. The CDR3 is CASRLDGGLRETQYF. The DNA of the CDR3 is TGTGCAAGTCGCTTAGATGGGGGACTTAGGGAGACCCAGTACTTC.